The 6 T cell receptor beta chains listed next were all sequenced from one sample in a study of tumor and adjacent non-tumor tissue in lung cancer. Three rounds of nested PCR, following a modified ARM-PCR protocol, produced the TCRbeta library. Each CDR3 protein gets one entry after TCRdb re-called the multiplex PCR reads with MiXCR. The repertoire includes 120,000 or so distinct CDR3 sequences, approximately 84% of them detected once, and under 25% sits in the top ten. The template was RNA from unsorted bulk tissue. Input material: lung tumor tissue. The receptors shown here come from a man in his sixties or seventies with non-small cell lung cancer.

This sequence joins TRBV10-2 and TRBJ2-1; D not resolved. Looked up from germline, CDR1 is WSHSY and CDR2 is SAAADI. V gave up 11 bases and J gave up 8 bases, with 25 bases separating them. The CDR3 loop spans 15 amino acids. In DNA form, the CDR3 reads TGCGCCTGCAAGTCCCCAGGACCCTCTTCTCATGAGCAGTTCTTC. Protein product: CACKSPGPSSHEQFF.

On this clonotype itself: The conserved final phenylalanine or tryptophan is absent from the CDR3, which likely points to a read error. The chain carries TRBV12-3 or TRBV12-4 and TRBJ2-1; the match to TRBD1 covers 7 bases. The V and J ends lost 9 bases and 4 bases, in that order; junction bases with no gene match: 12. The CDR3 sequence is 15 residues long. The CDR3 sequence: CASSPQGLRYNEQFL. CDR3 nucleotides: TGTGCCAGTAGTCCACAGGGGTTAAGGTACAATGAGCAGTTCCTC.

As for this clonotype: Lacking the conserved final phenylalanine or tryptophan, this CDR3 likely reflects a read error. The chain carries TRBV11-3 and TRBJ2-1; 11 positions agree with TRBD2. This CDR3 contains 17 residues. Germline lookup yields CDR1 SGHNT and CDR2 YENEEA. J gave up 6 bases and V 5 bases, and 12 bases lay outside the gene matches. The CDR3 region has the DNA TGTGCCAGCAGCCTCCTAGGGACTAGCGGAGGCTTCAATGAGCAGTTCTAC. This encodes CASSLLGTSGGFNEQFY.

This clonotype was observed at least ten times. V usage is TRBV6-5 and J usage is TRBJ1-1; no clear D. Germline V gene sequence: CDR1 MNHEY, CDR2 SVGAGI. Between the trimmed V and J ends, which lost 6 bases and 11 bases, there was a span of 16 bases. The CDR3 is 12 residues long. The CDR3 region has the DNA TGTGCCAGCAGCCGCGTCTCCGGGGAGGCTTTCTTT. Translation: CASSRVSGEAFF.

About this clonotype: Without the conserved terminal phenylalanine or tryptophan, this CDR3 likely stems from a read error. This rearrangement joins TRBV4-2 to TRBJ2-5, with 9 bases matching TRBD1. Germline values: CDR1 LGHNA, CDR2 YNFKEQ. The CDR3 is 17 residues long. For the CDR3, the DNA is TGTGCCAGCAGCCAAGCAACCGGGACAGGGCCGGGGGAGACACAGTACTTA. This sequence encodes CASSQATGTGPGETQYL.

The rearrangement links TRBV11-1 to TRBJ2-3; D is unresolved. V lost 3 bases, J lost 2 bases, and 6 bases lay in between. This CDR3 has 13 residues. Germline V gene data show CDR1 as SGHAT and CDR2 as FQDESV (reference sequence). The CDR3 region is CASSFPLTDTQYF. CDR3 in DNA: TGTGCCAGCAGCTTTCCTCTCACAGATACGCAGTATTTT. The full variable domain, completed using reference TRBV11-1 and TRBJ2-3, is EAEVAQSPRYKITEKSQAVAFWCDPISGHATLYWYRQILGQGPELLVQFQDESVVDDSQLPKDRFSAERLKGVDSTLKIQPAELGDSAMYLCASSFPLTDTQYFGPGTRLTVL.